These 29 T cell receptor beta chains originate from one sample sequenced in a study of T-cell reconstitution after alpha-beta-depleted transplantation in children. Preparation of the TCRbeta library involved a method that used unique molecular identifiers. From the PCR reads, TCRdb called clonotypes with MiXCR, one entry per CDR3 protein. The sample comprises 350,000 to 450,000 distinct CDR3 sequences, roughly 20% of which are singletons, and less than 4.5% rests with the top ten. This specimen was PBMCs from the stem cell graft donor, taken from the stem cell graft. These receptors were collected from a human donor who donated a stem cell graft to a child with acute myeloid leukemia.

This clonotype was detected many times. V is TRBV20-1 and J is TRBJ1-5; D is unclear. CDR1 is DFQATT and CDR2 is SNEGSKA in the germline V gene (reference sequence). V was shortened by 6 bases and J by 2 bases, with 11 bases between the two germline ends. This CDR3 region has 13 residues. The CDR3 nucleotides are TGCAGTGCCAGCCAAGGAGGCAATCAGCCCCAGCATTTT. Translated, it gives CSASQGGNQPQHF.

The chain uses TRBV7-9 and TRBJ2-3; possible D gene TRBD2, 5 bases. Between the trimmed V and J ends, which lost 3 bases and 0 bases, there was a span of 10 bases. This CDR3 region has 15 residues. From germline, CDR1 is SEHNR and CDR2 FQNEAQ (reference sequence). The CDR3 region is CASSFSGGSTDTQYF. DNA of the CDR3: TGTGCCAGCAGCTTCTCCGGCGGGAGCACAGATACGCAGTATTTT. Based on the CDR3 plus reference TRBV7-9 and TRBJ2-3, the full variable domain is DTGVSQNPRHKITKRGQNVTFRCDPISEHNRLYWYRQTLGQGPEFLTYFQNEAQLEKSRLLSDRFSAERPKGSFSTLEIQRTEQGDSAMYLCASSFSGGSTDTQYFGPGTRLTVL.

The chain combines TRBV5-1 with TRBJ1-2, with a tentative D call TRBD1 (6 bases). The germline V gene has CDR1 SGHRS and CDR2 YFSETQ. The CDR3 consists of 14 residues. V was clipped by 0 bases and J by 10 bases, with 16 bases between them. CDR3 amino acids: CASSLAQGRGLYTF. As DNA, the CDR3 is TGCGCCAGCAGCTTGGCTCAGGGGAGAGGGCTCTACACCTTC.

The chain links TRBV6-2 or TRBV6-3 to TRBJ2-2, with 7 bases identical to TRBD2. CDR3 length: 14 residues. V lost 3 bases, J lost 5 bases, and 3 bases stayed unmatched. Germline loops: CDR1 MNHEY, CDR2 SVGEGT. CDR3 loop: CASSYLSGTGELFF. CDR3 DNA sequence: TGTGCCAGCAGTTATCTTAGCGGGACCGGGGAGCTGTTTTTT.

The sample holds a few counts of this clonotype. The J gene is TRBJ1-2, the V gene TRBV27; tentatively, D is TRBD1 (6 bases). This CDR3 has 13 amino acids. Looked up from germline, CDR1 is MNHEY and CDR2 is SMNVEV (reference sequence). Trimming took off 7 bases at V and 4 bases at J, with 13 bases between the two ends. CDR3 in amino acids: CASTRGVGYGYTF. DNA for the CDR3: TGTGCCAGCACGAGGGGGGTGGGCTATGGCTACACCTTC.

This clonotype was counted a few times. J is TRBJ2-1 and V is TRBV5-1; 11 positions match TRBD1. V was pared by 7 bases and J by 1 base, with 4 bases of the junction left unmatched. In germline, CDR1 is SGHRS, CDR2 YFSETQ. This CDR3 has 15 amino acids. This CDR3 is CASGGQGDSYNEQFF. The CDR3 DNA is TGCGCCAGCGGGGGACAGGGGGATTCCTACAATGAGCAGTTCTTC.

This clonotype has a handful of counts. The chain uses TRBV18 and TRBJ2-2; weak D call: TRBD1 (5 bases). This CDR3 has 16 amino acids. CDR1 is KGHSH, CDR2 LQKENI, per germline. The germline V and J ends were trimmed by 2 bases and 2 bases, with 12 bases remaining between them. The CDR3 region is CASSPIVTGNTGELFF. CDR3 DNA: TGTGCCAGCTCACCAATTGTCACAGGAAACACCGGGGAGCTGTTTTTT.

The chain has TRBV7-2 and TRBJ2-1; D may correspond to TRBD1 or TRBD2 (5 bases each). With 4 bases removed from V and 4 bases from J, the gap between germline ends came to 17 bases. In germline, CDR1 is SGHTA, CDR2 FQGNSA. The CDR3 is 16 amino acids. The CDR3 loop is CASSSNSVGVYNEQFF. The DNA for the CDR3 is TGTGCCAGCAGCTCCAATAGCGTGGGGGTTTACAATGAGCAGTTCTTC.

The chain joins TRBV6-2 or TRBV6-3 to TRBJ2-3, with 8 nucleotides matching TRBD2. CDR1 MNHEY and CDR2 SVGEGT come from the germline V gene. V lost 10 bases to trimming and J lost 7 bases; unmatched junction nucleotides: 10. CDR3 length: 13 residues. The CDR3 spells CATEEAGGNTQYF. The CDR3 DNA sequence: TGTGCCACCGAGGAGGCGGGGGGAAATACGCAGTATTTT.

The table lists this clonotype with a few counts. This chain connects TRBV9 to TRBJ1-5; TRBD1 might be the D (5 bases). Per the germline V gene, CDR1 is SGDLS and CDR2 is YYNGEE. The CDR3 consists of 14 residues. V was shortened by 3 bases and J by 1 base, with 8 bases between the two germline ends. This CDR3 is CASSGWDSNQPQHF. The CDR3 coding sequence is TGTGCCAGCAGCGGTTGGGACAGCAATCAGCCCCAGCATTTT.

The chain has TRBV12-3 or TRBV12-4 and TRBJ1-1; D unresolved. The CDR3 sequence is 13 residues long. The V and J ends lost 4 bases and 8 bases respectively, with 14 bases between them. CDR3 protein: CASSSRQYGEAFF. The CDR3 nucleotides read TGTGCCAGCAGTTCGAGGCAGTACGGGGAAGCTTTCTTT.

The chain recombines TRBV7-8 with TRBJ2-1, with 7 bases identical to TRBD2. This CDR3 is 15 amino acids long. Germline CDR1 is SGHVS and CDR2 is FQNEAQ. V trimming: 1 base; J trimming: 4 bases; junction bases outside the gene matches: 4. The CDR3 loop reads CASSLGTRLYNEQFF. As DNA, the CDR3 is TGTGCCAGCAGCTTAGGGACTAGGCTTTACAATGAGCAGTTCTTC.

This clonotype was seen more than once but under ten times. The V call is TRBV29-1, the J call TRBJ2-5; tentatively, D is TRBD2 (6 bases). Germline CDR1 SQVTM, CDR2 ANQGSEA. The CDR3 is made up of 14 amino acids. V gave up 7 bases and J gave up 4 bases, with 19 bases separating them. CDR3 in DNA: TGCAGCGGGTCCGGGGGTGCGGTTCGAGAGACCCAGTACTTC. It translates to CSGSGGAVRETQYF.

This clonotype was counted ten times or more. The V call is TRBV15, the J call TRBJ2-7; no reliable D call. The CDR3 has 12 amino acids. CDR1 is LNHNV and CDR2 is YYDKDF in the germline V gene (reference sequence). Trimming removed 6 bases from V and 5 bases from J, with 11 bases in between. The CDR3: CATRADQDEQYF. The CDR3 nucleotides read TGTGCCACCAGAGCCGATCAGGACGAGCAGTACTTC.

The V call is TRBV7-2, the J call TRBJ2-5; D gene unclear. Per germline, CDR1 SGHTA and CDR2 FQGNSA. V dropped 1 base and J dropped 1 base, with 13 bases sitting between them. The CDR3 is 16 amino acids. CDR3 residues: CASSLGRFWLQETQYF. The CDR3, as DNA: TGTGCCAGCAGCTTAGGGAGATTTTGGCTCCAAGAGACCCAGTACTTC.

Ten or more counts support this clonotype. Mismatch with germline at one junction end may stem from a read error. V is TRBV12-3 or TRBV12-4 and J is TRBJ1-1; D unclear. This CDR3 has 13 residues. CDR3 DNA sequence: TGTGCCAGCAGCTTAGGAACGAACACTGAAGCTTTCTTT. It codes for CASSLGTNTEAFF.

This clonotype showed up just a few times. This sequence joins TRBV24-1 and TRBJ2-3, with 9 positions matching TRBD1. Germline CDR1 reads KGHDR; CDR2 reads SFDVKD. The V gene end was trimmed by 2 bases and the J gene end by 4 bases; junction bases not matched to a gene: 15. The CDR3 extends over 19 amino acids. The CDR3 DNA reads as TGTGCCACCAGTGATTCACTTAACCGGGACAGGGTTTTCGCAGATACGCAGTATTTT. Translation: CATSDSLNRDRVFADTQYF.

The rearrangement uses TRBV6-4 and TRBJ1-1, with D unresolved. The CDR3 extends over 13 amino acids. Germline-derived CDR1 and CDR2 are MRHNA and SNTAGT. Deletions cut 6 bases from V and 1 base from J, with 9 bases between. The DNA for the CDR3 is TGTGCCAGCAGGGCCGGGGAGAACACTGAAGCTTTCTTT. Encoded protein: CASRAGENTEAFF.

Here the CDR3 DNA reads TGTGCCAGCAGCTTCTCCGGGACTAGCGGGAGTCCAAGCGTCAATGAGCAGTTCTTC. It is translated as CASSFSGTSGSPSVNEQFF. The chain couples TRBV11-2 to TRBJ2-1, with TRBD2 matching 14 bases. The CDR3 is 19 amino acids. J gave up 6 bases and V 3 bases, and 13 bases lay outside the gene matches. Germline CDR1 is SGHAT and CDR2 is FQNNGV. The whole variable domain, filled in from reference TRBV11-2 and TRBJ2-1, reads EAGVAQSPRYKIIEKRQSVAFWCNPISGHATLYWYQQILGQGPKLLIQFQNNGVVDDSQLPKDRFSAERLKGVDSTLKIQPAKLEDSAVYLCASSFSGTSGSPSVNEQFFGPGTRLTVL.

This clonotype was recorded a few times. The chain couples TRBV7-6 to TRBJ2-1; 8 bases map to TRBD1. The CDR3 is made up of 15 amino acids. Germline V CDR1 and CDR2: SGHVS, FNYEAQ. V lost 1 base and J lost 5; bases outside the gene matches: 4. For the CDR3, the DNA is TGTGCCAGCAGCTTAGGCGGACAGGGTCACAATGAGCAGTTCTTC. Translating it yields CASSLGGQGHNEQFF.

This clonotype was recorded many times. The chain uses TRBV9 and TRBJ2-2; weak D call: TRBD2 (6 bases). Between the trimmed V and J ends, which lost 4 bases and 2 bases, there was a span of 12 bases. CDR1 and CDR2 from the germline V gene are SGDLS and YYNGEE. The CDR3 consists of 15 residues. CDR3 in amino acids: CASSLRGDNTGELFF. The CDR3 bases are TGTGCCAGCAGCCTGCGGGGCGATAACACCGGGGAGCTGTTTTTT.

V is TRBV20-1 and J is TRBJ2-5; 8 bases agree with TRBD2. The CDR3 has 14 amino acids. Trimming removed 0 bases from V and 4 bases from J; junction bases left unmatched: 4. CDR1 is DFQATT and CDR2 is SNEGSKA in the germline V gene (reference sequence). This CDR3 is CSARDREGAETQYF. In DNA form, the CDR3 reads TGCAGTGCTAGAGATCGGGAGGGTGCAGAGACCCAGTACTTC.

The chain joins TRBV24-1 to TRBJ1-5; TRBD1 matches at 9 bases. This CDR3 has 14 residues. The germline CDR1 and CDR2 sequences are KGHDR and SFDVKD. V lost 4 bases to trimming and J lost 7 bases; unmatched junction nucleotides: 4. CDR3 in DNA: TGTGCCACCAGTGAACAGGGGGCGGGGCAGCCCCAGCATTTT. This codes for CATSEQGAGQPQHF.

V usage is TRBV12-3 or TRBV12-4 and J usage is TRBJ1-3, with a possible D match to TRBD1 (5 bases). V was cut by 2 bases and J by 2 bases, with 7 bases left in between. The CDR3 runs to 14 residues. CDR3 sequence reads: CASSLRGTGNTIYF. As DNA, the CDR3 is TGTGCCAGCAGTTTAAGGGGAACTGGAAACACCATATATTTT.

This clonotype was seen only a few times. The chain couples TRBV9 to TRBJ1-2, with D unclear. Germline V gene sequence: CDR1 SGDLS, CDR2 YYNGEE. The CDR3 sequence is 13 residues long. V gave up 0 bases and J gave up 3 bases, with 6 bases separating them. The CDR3 region is CASSVGSYYGYTF. Here the CDR3 DNA reads TGTGCCAGCAGCGTAGGATCATACTATGGCTACACCTTC.

A few counts support this clonotype. The chain uses TRBV24-1 and TRBJ2-1, with 7 bases that match TRBD2. The germline gives CDR1 KGHDR, CDR2 SFDVKD. The CDR3 length is 13 residues. The V gene end was trimmed by 9 bases and the J gene end by 2 bases; junction bases not matched to a gene: 3. DNA of the CDR3: TGTGCCACCGGCCTAGCGGCCTACAATGAGCAGTTCTTC. Translation: CATGLAAYNEQFF.

The table lists this clonotype with a few counts. The chain links TRBV20-1 to TRBJ1-6, with a possible D match to TRBD1 (5 bases). The CDR3 sequence is 11 residues long. The germline CDR1 and CDR2 sequences are DFQATT and SNEGSKA (reference sequence). Trimming cost V 2 bases and J 10 bases, with 6 bases left between them. The CDR3 DNA is TGCAGTGCTAGAAGGGACTCACCCCTCCACTTT. Amino acid sequence: CSARRDSPLHF.

This clonotype was picked up many times. This chain uses TRBV10-2 with TRBJ2-7; 7 nucleotides align to TRBD2. Trimming removed 4 bases from V and 7 bases from J; junction bases left unmatched: 7. CDR1 and CDR2 from the germline V gene are WSHSY and SAAADI. This CDR3 is built from 13 residues. Here the CDR3 reads CASSADWGGEQYF. DNA for the CDR3: TGCGCCAGCAGTGCCGATTGGGGAGGGGAGCAGTACTTC.

This clonotype was seen a few times. The chain has TRBV12-3 or TRBV12-4 and TRBJ2-2; 8 bases line up with TRBD2. J gave up 6 bases and V 2 bases, and 8 bases lay outside the gene matches. The CDR3 is 16 amino acids. The CDR3 coding sequence is TGTGCCAGCAGTTTATTTAGCGGGAAGGATTCCGGGGAGCTGTTTTTT. Amino acids: CASSLFSGKDSGELFF.